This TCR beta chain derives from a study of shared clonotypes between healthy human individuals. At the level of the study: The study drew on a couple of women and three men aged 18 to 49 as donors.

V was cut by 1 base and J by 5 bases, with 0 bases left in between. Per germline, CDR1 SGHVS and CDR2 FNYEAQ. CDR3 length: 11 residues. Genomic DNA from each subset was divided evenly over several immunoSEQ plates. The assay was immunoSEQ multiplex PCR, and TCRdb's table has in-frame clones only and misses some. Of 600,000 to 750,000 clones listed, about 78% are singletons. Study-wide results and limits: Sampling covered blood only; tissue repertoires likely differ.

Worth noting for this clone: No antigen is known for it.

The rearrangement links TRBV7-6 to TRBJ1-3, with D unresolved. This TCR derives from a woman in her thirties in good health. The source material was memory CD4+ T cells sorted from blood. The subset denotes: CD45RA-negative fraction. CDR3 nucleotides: TGTGCCAGCAGCTTAGGAAACACCATATATTTT. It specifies CASSLGNTIYF.